This TCR beta chain is from a study of blood T cells in healthy people across ages. This CDR3 spans 14 amino acids. With 7 bases removed from V and 3 bases from J, the gap between germline ends came to 15 bases. The germline gives CDR1 LGHNA, CDR2 YNFKEQ. This clonotype occurred a few times. The antigen is undetermined. For the second PCR, which ran for about 6 to 12 cycles, a sample-barcoded 5' primer and a J-beta primer mix were used. Via MiXCR, TCRdb re-called the 5' RACE reads, giving one row per CDR3 protein. The data show approximately 1.5 million distinct CDR3 sequences, about 31% seen once. The extraction recovered at least 6 micrograms of total RNA per sample. Findings of the study overall: Older age coincided with a roughly linear decline in TCR beta diversity per million T cells. The study found TCR beta diversity correlated strongly with naive T cell percentage.

Material for sequencing was blood. The chain carries TRBV4-2 and TRBJ1-2; tentative D call: TRBD1 (5 bases). This clonotype was obtained from a woman in her twenties or thirties in good health. DNA of the CDR3: TGTGCCAGCAACTCCATCGGACAAGACTATGGCTACACCTTC. It specifies CASNSIGQDYGYTF.